Reported below is one T cell receptor beta chain. Its target is unknown. The data are from a study of OX40 agonist ivuxolimab in advanced cancers. Overall study findings and caveats: Also present in some nonresponders was a low level of normalized T-cell clonal expansion. Fewer expanded clones were found on average in CD4+ than in CD8+ T cells.

Repertoires were generated with immunoSEQ multiplex PCR, while TCRdb's copy carries only in-frame clones and drops some. The table shows about 110,000 clones, with about 91% occurring only once. The CDR3 spans 12 residues. CDR1 and CDR2 (germline): MNHEY, SVGAGI. Trimming shortened V by 5 bases and J by 5 bases, and 6 bases separated the two germline ends. This clonotype was sampled from an adult with an advanced solid tumor such as melanoma, head and neck, liver or kidney cancer. This chain joins TRBV6-5 and TRBJ2-2; D may be TRBD2 (5 bases). Sequencing was performed on CD4+ or CD8+ T cells sorted from blood, taken in a trial of the OX40 agonist ivuxolimab. The CDR3 sequence is CASSRGTGELFF. For the CDR3, the DNA is TGTGCCAGCAGTCGCGGGACCGGGGAGCTGTTTTTT.